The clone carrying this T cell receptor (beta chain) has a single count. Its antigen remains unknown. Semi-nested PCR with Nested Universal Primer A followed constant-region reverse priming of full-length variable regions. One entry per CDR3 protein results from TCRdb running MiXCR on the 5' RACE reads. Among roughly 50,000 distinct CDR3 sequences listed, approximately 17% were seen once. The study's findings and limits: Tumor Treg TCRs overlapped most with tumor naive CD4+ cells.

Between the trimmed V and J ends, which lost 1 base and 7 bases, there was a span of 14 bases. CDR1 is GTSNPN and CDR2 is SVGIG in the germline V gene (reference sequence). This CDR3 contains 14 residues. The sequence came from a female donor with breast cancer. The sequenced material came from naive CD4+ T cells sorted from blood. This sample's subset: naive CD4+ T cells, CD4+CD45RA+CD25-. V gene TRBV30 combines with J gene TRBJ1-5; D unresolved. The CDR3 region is CAWSDQSGGQPQHF. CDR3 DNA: TGTGCCTGGAGTGATCAGAGCGGCGGCCAGCCCCAGCATTTT. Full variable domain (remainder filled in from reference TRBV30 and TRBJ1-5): SQTIHQWPATLVQPVGSPLSLECTVEGTSNPNLYWYRQAAGRGLQLLFYSVGIGQISSEVPQNLSASRPQDRQFILSSKKLLLSDSGFYLCAWSDQSGGQPQHFGDGTRLSIL.